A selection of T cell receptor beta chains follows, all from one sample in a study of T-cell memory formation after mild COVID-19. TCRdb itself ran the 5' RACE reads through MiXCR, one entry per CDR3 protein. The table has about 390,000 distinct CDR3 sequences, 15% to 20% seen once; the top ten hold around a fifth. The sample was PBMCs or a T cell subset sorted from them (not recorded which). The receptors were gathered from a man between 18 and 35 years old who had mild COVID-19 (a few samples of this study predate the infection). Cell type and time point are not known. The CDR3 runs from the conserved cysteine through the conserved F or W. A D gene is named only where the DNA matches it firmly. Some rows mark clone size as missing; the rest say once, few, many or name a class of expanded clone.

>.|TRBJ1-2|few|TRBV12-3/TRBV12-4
CASTTATGRLGGYTF
TGTGCCAGCACCACTGCAACAGGGCGGTTGGGTGGCTACACCTTC
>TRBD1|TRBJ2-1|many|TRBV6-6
CASSRQGESYNEQFF
TGTGCCAGCAGCAGACAGGGGGAAAGCTACAATGAGCAGTTCTTC
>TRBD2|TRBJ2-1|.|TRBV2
CASARGTRITEQFF
TGTGCCAGCGCGCGGGGGACTAGGATAACCGAGCAGTTCTTC
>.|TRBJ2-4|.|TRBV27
CASSLTGTYKDIQYF
TGTGCCAGCAGTCTGACCGGGACGTACAAGGACATTCAGTACTTC
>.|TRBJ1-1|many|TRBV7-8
CASSVDLSTEAFF
TGTGCCAGCAGCGTAGACCTGAGCACTGAAGCTTTCTTT
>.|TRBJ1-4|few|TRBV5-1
CASSLGPESGKLFF
TGCGCCAGCAGCTTGGGACCGGAAAGCGGAAAACTGTTTTTT
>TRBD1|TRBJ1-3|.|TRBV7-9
CASSFVAGGFGNTIYF
TGTGCCAGCAGCTTTGTGGCAGGGGGCTTTGGAAACACCATATATTTT
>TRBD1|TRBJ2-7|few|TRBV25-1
CASSDETGAPYEQYF
TGTGCCAGCAGTGACGAGACAGGGGCCCCCTACGAGCAGTACTTC
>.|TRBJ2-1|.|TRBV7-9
CASSFDLNNEQFF
TGTGCCAGCAGCTTTGACCTGAACAATGAGCAGTTCTTC
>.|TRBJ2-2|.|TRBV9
CASSVGLTGELFF
TGTGCCAGCAGCGTAGGGCTCACCGGGGAGCTGTTTTTT